A single sample is the source of the 32 T cell receptor beta chains below, sequenced in a study of blood T cell repertoires in COVID-19. Profiling relied on immunoSEQ multiplex PCR, and the TCRdb table lists in-frame clones only, not all of them. The table has 68,000 or so clones, nearly 85% seen once. What was sequenced was peripheral blood. The receptors derive from a human donor in a cohort sampled during active COVID-19.

This chain joins TRBV24-1 and TRBJ2-1; D uncertain. The CDR3 is made up of 13 amino acids. Germline V gene data show CDR1 as KGHDR and CDR2 as SFDVKD. V dropped 0 bases and J dropped 7 bases, with 6 bases sitting between them. This chain's CDR3 is CATSDLGRNEQFF. In DNA form, the CDR3 reads TGTGCCACCAGTGATTTGGGCAGGAATGAGCAGTTCTTC.

This chain uses TRBV27 with TRBJ2-4; tentatively, D is TRBD1 (6 bases). There are 15 residues in the CDR3. Trimming stripped 4 bases from V and 5 bases from J, with 15 bases between. CDR1 is MNHEY, CDR2 SMNVEV, per germline (reference sequence). The CDR3 region has the DNA TGTGCCAGCAGTTCTGTCCCGGGACACCAAAACATTCAGTACTTC. This translates into CASSSVPGHQNIQYF.

The rearrangement uses TRBV5-4 and TRBJ2-5; TRBD1 agrees at 7 bases. The V and J ends lost 0 bases and 2 bases, in that order; junction bases with no gene match: 1. Looked up from germline, CDR1 is SGHNT and CDR2 is YYREEE (reference sequence). This CDR3 has 14 residues. The CDR3 nucleotides read TGTGCCAGCAGCTTGGGCAGGGGGCAAGAGACCCAGTACTTC. Translation gives CASSLGRGQETQYF.

J is TRBJ1-4 and V is TRBV15; D is undetermined. CDR1 LNHNV and CDR2 YYDKDF come from the germline V gene (reference sequence). V was clipped by 0 bases and J by 6 bases, with 11 bases between them. This CDR3 spans 15 amino acids. CDR3 nucleotide sequence: TGTGCCACCAGCAGAGATGGGCAGTCATATGAAAAACTGTTTTTT. Protein sequence: CATSRDGQSYEKLFF.

The chain joins TRBV6-5 to TRBJ2-7, with 11 nucleotides matching TRBD1. Per the germline V gene, CDR1 is MNHEY and CDR2 is SVGAGI. V trimming: 7 bases; J trimming: 7 bases; junction bases outside the gene matches: 12. CDR3 length: 15 residues. Here the CDR3 DNA reads TGTGCCAGCACCTCTGTGGACAGGGGGCCAAGGGAGCAGTACTTC. Translating it yields CASTSVDRGPREQYF.

In DNA form, the CDR3 reads TGTGCCAGCAGGCAACAGGAGAACACTGAAGCTTTCTTT. Protein product: CASRQQENTEAFF. This chain connects TRBV7-3 to TRBJ1-1, with TRBD1 as a possible D gene (5 bases). From germline, CDR1 is SGHTA and CDR2 FQGTGA. V lost 6 bases and J lost 1, with 9 bases in between. This CDR3 contains 13 residues. Based on the CDR3 plus reference TRBV7-3 and TRBJ1-1, the full variable domain is GAGVSQTPSNKVTEKGKYVELRCDPISGHTALYWYRQSLGQGPEFLIYFQGTGAADDSGLPNDRFFAVRPEGSVSTLKIQRTERGDSAVYLCASRQQENTEAFFGQGTRLTVV.

This clone appeared a few times. This rearrangement joins TRBV6-1 to TRBJ1-2; unclear D gene. Trimming pared 1 base from V and 0 bases from J, leaving 9 bases between. CDR1 is MNHNS and CDR2 is SASEGT in the germline V gene. The CDR3 covers 15 residues. CDR3 residues: CASSEVRTTNYGYTF. The CDR3 DNA sequence: TGTGCCAGCAGTGAAGTCAGAACTACTAACTATGGCTACACCTTC.

The chain's CDR3 is CASSLAGGYGYTF. The CDR3 DNA follows: TGTGCCAGCAGTTTAGCAGGGGGCTATGGCTACACCTTC. The V and J genes are TRBV12-3 or TRBV12-4 and TRBJ1-2, with a tentative D call TRBD1 (6 bases). The CDR3 extends over 13 amino acids. The V gene lost 0 bases and the J gene lost 4 bases, with 6 bases spanning the gap.

Written as DNA, the CDR3 is TGTGCCAGCAGGAACCGGGACAGTACAAACACCGGGGAGCTGTTTTTT. Its translation: CASRNRDSTNTGELFF. The rearrangement uses TRBV5-8 and TRBJ2-2, with TRBD1 matching 7 bases. This CDR3 comprises 16 residues. Germline CDR1 reads SGHTS; CDR2 reads YDEGEE. Trimming cost V 5 bases and J 2 bases; bases outside gene matches: 9.

The chain carries TRBV9 and TRBJ1-2; D gene uncertain. This CDR3 is built from 14 residues. V shed 0 bases and J shed 1 base, with 7 bases lying between them. CDR1 and CDR2 (germline): SGDLS, YYNGEE. CDR3 loop: CASSVARGNYGYTF. The CDR3 nucleotides are TGTGCCAGCAGCGTAGCGCGAGGTAACTATGGCTACACCTTC.

This chain links TRBV6-5 with TRBJ1-1; D not resolved. The germline CDR1 and CDR2 sequences are MNHEY and SVGAGI. CDR3 length: 12 residues. V was trimmed by 11 bases and J by 0 bases, leaving 10 bases between them. CDR3 nucleotides: TGTGCCGACGGAGGGATGAACACTGAAGCTTTCTTT. It translates to CADGGMNTEAFF.

The chain joins TRBV19 to TRBJ2-2, with 11 bases aligning to TRBD1. J gave up 6 bases and V 6 bases, and 6 bases lay outside the gene matches. From germline, CDR1 is LNHDA and CDR2 SQIVND (reference sequence). This CDR3 spans 15 amino acids. CDR3 region: CASRQPGQGAGELFF. The CDR3 nucleotides are TGTGCCAGTAGACAACCGGGACAGGGGGCCGGGGAGCTGTTTTTT.

This clone has just one count. This chain connects TRBV19 to TRBJ2-4; 11 positions match TRBD1. Unmatched junction bases numbered 6, after V lost 6 bases and J lost 8 bases. The germline V gene encodes CDR1 LNHDA and CDR2 SQIVND (reference sequence). CDR3 length equals 14 residues. CDR3 DNA: TGTGCCAGTAGCCCCGGGACAGGGGGGTACATTCAGTACTTC. Protein: CASSPGTGGYIQYF.

The CDR3 DNA reads TGTGCCAGCAGCGCCGCCGGGACAGGGGGCTACGAGCAGTACTTC. It is translated as CASSAAGTGGYEQYF. The chain has TRBV3-1 (or the pseudogene TRBV3-2) and TRBJ2-7, with 11 bases that match TRBD1. J gave up 3 bases and V 5 bases, and 6 bases lay outside the gene matches. The CDR3 runs to 15 residues. CDR1 is LGHDT, CDR2 YNNKEL, per germline (reference sequence).

CDR3 nucleotide sequence: TGTGCCAGCTCACAAACAGGGTATAGCAATCAGCCCCAGCATTTT. It codes for CASSQTGYSNQPQHF. This chain uses TRBV18 with TRBJ1-5; D perhaps matches TRBD1 (6 bases). Trimming stripped 4 bases from V and 0 bases from J, with 10 bases between. Germline loops: CDR1 KGHSH, CDR2 LQKENI. The CDR3 extends over 15 amino acids.

The chain links TRBV10-1 to TRBJ1-1; a possible D gene is TRBD1 (5 bases). This CDR3 has 13 amino acids. CDR1 is WNHNN and CDR2 is SYGVQD in the germline V gene (reference sequence). V gave up 4 bases and J gave up 5 bases, with 11 bases separating them. CDR3 nucleotides: TGCGCCAGCAGTGTATTACGGGGGACTGAAGCTTTCTTT. This translates into CASSVLRGTEAFF.

This sequence joins TRBV18 and TRBJ1-5; 7 bases are a match to TRBD1. CDR1 and CDR2 from the germline V gene are KGHSH and LQKENI. V shed 1 base and J 4 bases; nucleotides not matched to a gene: 4. The CDR3 totals 15 residues. CDR3 loop: CASSPRGGQNQPQHF. CDR3 DNA: TGTGCCAGCTCACCACGAGGGGGCCAAAATCAGCCCCAGCATTTT.

J is TRBJ2-1 and V is TRBV28, with D tentatively TRBD2 (5 bases). Trimming pared 3 bases from V and 4 bases from J, leaving 13 bases between. The CDR3 extends over 15 amino acids. Germline assignment: CDR1 MDHEN and CDR2 SYDVKM. This chain's CDR3 is CASSFYRETYNEQFF. CDR3 nucleotides: TGTGCCAGCAGTTTTTACCGGGAAACATACAATGAGCAGTTCTTC.

The chain recombines TRBV4-2 with TRBJ2-5, with 7 nucleotides matching TRBD1. V was clipped by 1 base and J by 4 bases; unmatched bases: 9. The CDR3 loop spans 16 amino acids. CDR1 and CDR2 (germline): LGHNA, YNFKEQ. CDR3 protein: CASSQVSSGTAETQYF. As DNA, the CDR3 is TGTGCCAGCAGCCAAGTATCCTCCGGGACAGCAGAGACCCAGTACTTC.

The chain combines TRBV7-9 with TRBJ1-2; 7 bases align to TRBD1. Germline V CDR1 and CDR2: SEHNR, FQNEAQ (reference sequence). The CDR3 length is 14 residues. V lost 5 bases, J lost 2 bases, and 5 bases stayed unmatched. The DNA of the CDR3 is TGTGCCAGCAGCAGCCAACAGGGGAACTATGGCTACACCTTC. This sequence encodes CASSSQQGNYGYTF.

This chain joins TRBV30 and TRBJ1-1; 7 bases match TRBD1. In germline, CDR1 is GTSNPN, CDR2 SVGIG (reference sequence). V was clipped by 4 bases and J by 7 bases; unmatched bases: 9. CDR3 length: 13 residues. Written as DNA, the CDR3 is TGTGCCTGGAACCTGGGACAGCGTCTTGAAGCTTTCTTT. This sequence encodes CAWNLGQRLEAFF.

The J gene is TRBJ1-1, the V gene TRBV10-2, with 8 bases identical to TRBD1. This CDR3 is built from 13 residues. With V trimmed by 6 bases and J by 8 bases, 8 bases remained unmatched. Germline CDR1 and CDR2: WSHSY and SAAADI. CDR3 in amino acids: CASRGQAIPEAFF. The CDR3 nucleotides read TGCGCCAGCAGGGGACAGGCCATTCCCGAAGCTTTCTTT.

The J gene is TRBJ2-2, the V gene TRBV14; D gene ambiguous. The CDR3 spans 14 residues. Germline lookup yields CDR1 SGHDN and CDR2 FVKESK. The V gene lost 2 bases and the J gene lost 7 bases, with 11 bases spanning the gap. This CDR3 is CASSQKVPVGELFF. The DNA for the CDR3 is TGTGCCAGCAGCCAAAAAGTCCCAGTCGGGGAGCTGTTTTTT.

This rearrangement joins TRBV6-2 or TRBV6-3 to TRBJ2-7; 8 bases fit TRBD2. V shed 6 bases and J 7 bases; nucleotides not matched to a gene: 11. This CDR3 is 14 amino acids long. Germline assignment: CDR1 MNHEY and CDR2 SVGEGT. The CDR3 nucleotides read TGTGCCAGCAGCCGCGGGGGGCCCATCATAGAGCAGTACTTC. It encodes CASSRGGPIIEQYF.

This clone has only one observation. The rearrangement uses TRBV9 and TRBJ1-4; no clear D gene. The V end was cut by 4 bases, the J end by 0 bases, with 10 bases between. The CDR3 length is 15 residues. Germline V gene data show CDR1 as SGDLS and CDR2 as YYNGEE. The CDR3 nucleotides are TGTGCCAGCAGCCGGGGTAGTGCAACTAATGAAAAACTGTTTTTT. It is translated as CASSRGSATNEKLFF.

The chain combines TRBV12-3 or TRBV12-4 with TRBJ2-3, with D maybe TRBD2 (6 bases). There are 12 residues in the CDR3. The ends were cut back, 6 bases at V and 11 bases at J, with 15 bases in the middle. The CDR3, as DNA: TGTGCCAGCAGCCAACGCTCAGCGGGGCAGTATTTT. Protein product: CASSQRSAGQYF.

V usage is TRBV3-1 (or the pseudogene TRBV3-2) and J usage is TRBJ2-1, with a tentative D call TRBD2 (6 bases). This CDR3 contains 14 residues. V shed 2 bases and J shed 8 bases, with 13 bases lying between them. CDR1 is LGHDT and CDR2 is YNNKEL in the germline V gene (reference sequence). The DNA of the CDR3 is TGTGCCAGCAGCCAACGCTCCCGCGGGGATGAGCAGTTCTTC. Translated: CASSQRSRGDEQFF.

The V gene is TRBV7-2, the J gene TRBJ1-3; 8 bases fit TRBD1. Germline V CDR1 and CDR2: SGHTA, FQGNSA. V lost 4 bases, J lost 4 bases, and 6 bases stayed unmatched. The CDR3 runs 15 residues. The CDR3 protein is CASSSRTGSGNTIYF. CDR3 nucleotide sequence: TGTGCCAGCAGCTCCCGGACAGGGAGCGGAAACACCATATATTTT.

The chain uses TRBV30 and TRBJ2-2; possibly TRBD1 for D (6 bases). The CDR3 length is 17 residues. V shed 5 bases and J shed 5 bases, with 24 bases lying between them. The germline V gene encodes CDR1 GTSNPN and CDR2 SVGIG (reference sequence). The CDR3 spells CAWDPGHFTRRTGELFF. In DNA form, the CDR3 reads TGTGCCTGGGACCCGGGACACTTCACGAGGAGAACCGGGGAGCTGTTTTTT.

This rearrangement joins TRBV28 to TRBJ2-4; weak D call: TRBD1 (6 bases). Germline V gives CDR1 MDHEN, CDR2 SYDVKM. This CDR3 has 13 amino acids. Trimming left V 5 bases short and J 5 bases short, with 10 bases between. This chain's CDR3 is CASSPGAENIQYF. CDR3 coding DNA: TGTGCCAGCAGTCCAGGGGCCGAAAACATTCAGTACTTC.

The chain couples TRBV27 to TRBJ2-3; 11 nucleotides align to TRBD2. Trimming at V came to 5 bases and at J to 7 bases, leaving 11 bases not matched to a gene. CDR1 and CDR2 (germline): MNHEY, SMNVEV (reference sequence). The CDR3 is 16 residues long. CDR3 coding DNA: TGTGCCAGCAGTCAACCCCGACTAGCGGGGCAGAATACGCAGTATTTT. It encodes CASSQPRLAGQNTQYF.

The V and J genes are TRBV5-5 and TRBJ2-3, with D tentatively TRBD2 (6 bases). CDR1 and CDR2 from the germline V gene are SGHKS and YYEKEE (reference sequence). This CDR3 comprises 17 residues. Trimming left V 3 bases short and J 4 bases short, with 21 bases between. CDR3 loop: CASSWQWEATPSDTQYF. DNA of the CDR3: TGTGCCAGCAGCTGGCAGTGGGAGGCTACTCCCTCAGATACGCAGTATTTT.